Sequencing of this T cell receptor beta chain was carried out in a study of cytomegalovirus exposure and HLA in healthy donors. Study results and limitations: Follow-up analysis later connected one missense variant in DCLRE1C with trimming of TCR beta V- and J-genes. A later analysis reportedly identified an Asian-associated ancestry cluster as carrying fewer N-insertions than the approximately 670-donor mean. The study carried out a later analysis of TCR beta sequences. It associated around 17,000 of them with specific HLA alleles at a false discovery rate of 0.05. Per published reports, the classifier diagnosed cytomegalovirus status with high specificity and sensitivity.

This clone was picked up one time. Its matching antigen is unknown. Per germline, CDR1 SGDLS and CDR2 YYNGEE. This CDR3 has 18 amino acids. Trimming cost V 4 bases and J 3 bases; bases outside gene matches: 10. Primers: 60 Vbeta forward and 13 Jbeta reverse. The repertoire was sequenced with immunoSEQ multiplex PCR; TCRdb's copy has only in-frame clones and lacks some. The table records roughly 180,000 clones, over 80% of them present only once. The sequencing input was PBMCs. The sequence was obtained from a woman aged 45-65 years in good health and CMV-seropositive. This chain links TRBV9 with TRBJ2-3; 14 nucleotides agree with TRBD2. CDR3 DNA sequence: TGTGCCAGCAGCCCCGGACTAGCGGGAGGATACCATACAGATACGCAGTATTTT. Protein sequence: CASSPGLAGGYHTDTQYF.